The entry that follows covers one TCR beta chain sequence. Its antigen is unknown. The junction does not match germline at one end; this may be a read error. It was from about 19-30 mg of unsorted bulk tissue that RNA and DNA were co-extracted. The input was 450 to 550 ng total RNA; TCR beta cDNA was made from it with a constant-region primer. Sequencing libraries for TCR beta derived from three nested multiplex PCR rounds that used slightly modified ARM-PCR. Use of TRBV1-TRBV30 forward primers with a C-beta reverse primer characterized the first two PCR rounds, which lasted around 9 cycles each. TCRdb passed the multiplex PCR reads through MiXCR, listing each CDR3 protein once. The repertoire includes some 110,000 distinct CDR3 sequences, roughly 80% of them detected once, and approximately 20% sits in the top ten. The sample belongs to a study of tumor-infiltrating lymphocytes in primary liver carcinoma.

The CDR3 length is 17 residues. CDR1 is SGHAT and CDR2 is FQDESV in the germline V gene (reference sequence). The study, taken as a whole, reports: Tumor region pairs outstripped tumor-adjacent and tumor-blood pairs in overlap.

The material sequenced was liver tumor tissue from sampling region 3. The subset denotes: tumor region T3, left-lateral pole. J is TRBJ2-4 and V is TRBV11-1; 8 positions agree with TRBD2. The TCR originated in a middle-aged man with primary liver carcinoma and hepatitis B virus infection. CDR3 nucleotides: TGTGCCAGCAGCTTCCCCGGGAATAGCGGGACCAAAAACAGTCAGAACTTC. Protein: CASSFPGNSGTKNSQNF.